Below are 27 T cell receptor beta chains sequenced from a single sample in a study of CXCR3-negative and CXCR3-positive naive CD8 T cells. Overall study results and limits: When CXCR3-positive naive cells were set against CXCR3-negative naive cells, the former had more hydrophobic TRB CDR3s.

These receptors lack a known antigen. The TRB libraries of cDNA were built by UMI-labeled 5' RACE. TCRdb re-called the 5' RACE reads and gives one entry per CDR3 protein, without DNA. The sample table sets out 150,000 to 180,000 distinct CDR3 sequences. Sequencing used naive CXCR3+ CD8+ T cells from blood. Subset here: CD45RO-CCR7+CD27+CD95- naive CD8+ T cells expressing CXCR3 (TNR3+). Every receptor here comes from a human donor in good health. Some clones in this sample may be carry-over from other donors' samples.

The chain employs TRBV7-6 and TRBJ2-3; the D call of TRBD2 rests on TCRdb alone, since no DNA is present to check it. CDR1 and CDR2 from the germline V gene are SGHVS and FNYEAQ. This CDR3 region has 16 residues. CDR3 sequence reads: CASSYLAGVSEDTQYF.

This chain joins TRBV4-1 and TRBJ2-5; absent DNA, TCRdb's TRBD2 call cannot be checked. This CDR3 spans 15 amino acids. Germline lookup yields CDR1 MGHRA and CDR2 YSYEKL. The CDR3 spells CASSRGTSGEETQYF.

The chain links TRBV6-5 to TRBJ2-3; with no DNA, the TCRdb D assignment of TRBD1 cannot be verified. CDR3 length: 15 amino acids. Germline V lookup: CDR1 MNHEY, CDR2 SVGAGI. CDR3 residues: CASSYTDRASDTQYF.

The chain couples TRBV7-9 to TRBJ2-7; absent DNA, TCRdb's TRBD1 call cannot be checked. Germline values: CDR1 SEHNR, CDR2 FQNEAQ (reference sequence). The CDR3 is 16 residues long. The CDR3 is CASSPGPGTGENEQYF.

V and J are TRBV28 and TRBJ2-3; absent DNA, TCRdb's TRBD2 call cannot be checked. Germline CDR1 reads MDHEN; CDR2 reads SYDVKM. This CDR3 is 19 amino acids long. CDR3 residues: CASSPTGTSGGSGADTQYF.

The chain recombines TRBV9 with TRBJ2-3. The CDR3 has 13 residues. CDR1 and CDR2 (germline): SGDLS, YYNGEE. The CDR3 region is CASSVGPSDTQYF.

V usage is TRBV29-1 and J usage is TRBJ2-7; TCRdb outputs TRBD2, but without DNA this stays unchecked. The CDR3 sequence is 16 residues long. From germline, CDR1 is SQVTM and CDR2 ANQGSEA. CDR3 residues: CSVQRGSPLEGDEQYF.

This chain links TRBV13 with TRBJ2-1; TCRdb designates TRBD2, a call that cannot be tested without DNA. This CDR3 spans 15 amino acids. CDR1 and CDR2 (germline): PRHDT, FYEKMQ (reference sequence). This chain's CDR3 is CASSLALLADNEQFF.

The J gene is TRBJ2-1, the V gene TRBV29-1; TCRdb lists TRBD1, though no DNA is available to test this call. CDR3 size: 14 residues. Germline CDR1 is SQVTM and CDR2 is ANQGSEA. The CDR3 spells CSAPVEGARNEQFF.

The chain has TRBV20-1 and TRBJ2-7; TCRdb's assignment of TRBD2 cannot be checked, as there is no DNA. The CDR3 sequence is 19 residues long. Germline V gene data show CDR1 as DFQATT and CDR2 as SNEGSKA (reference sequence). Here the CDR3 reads CSARDLGLAGPSITYEQYF.

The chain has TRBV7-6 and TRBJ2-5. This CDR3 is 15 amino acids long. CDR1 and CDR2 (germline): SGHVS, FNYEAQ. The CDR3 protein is CASSLVWGSQETQYF. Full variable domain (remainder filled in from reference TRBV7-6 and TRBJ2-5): GAGVSQSPRYKVTKRGQDVALRCDPISGHVSLYWYRQALGQGPEFLTYFNYEAQQDKSGLPNDRFSAERPEGSISTLTIQRTEQRDSAMYRCASSLVWGSQETQYFGPGTRLLVL.

This chain's CDR3 is CASSMGTGGSGELFF. The J gene is TRBJ2-2, the V gene TRBV19; the TCRdb D gene call, TRBD1, has no DNA to confirm it. The CDR3 runs 15 residues. Germline V CDR1 and CDR2: LNHDA, SQIVND (reference sequence).

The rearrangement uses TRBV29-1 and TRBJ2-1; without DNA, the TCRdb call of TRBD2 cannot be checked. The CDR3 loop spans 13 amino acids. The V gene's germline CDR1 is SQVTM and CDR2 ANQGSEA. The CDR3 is CSGKGTSGSEQFF.

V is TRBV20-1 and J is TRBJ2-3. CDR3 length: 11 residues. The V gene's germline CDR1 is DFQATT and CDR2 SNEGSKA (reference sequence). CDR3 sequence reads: CSARDVDTQYF.

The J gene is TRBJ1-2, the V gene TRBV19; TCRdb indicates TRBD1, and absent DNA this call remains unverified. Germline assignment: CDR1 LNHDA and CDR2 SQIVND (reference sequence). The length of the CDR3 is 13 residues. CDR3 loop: CASSSTGAQDYTF. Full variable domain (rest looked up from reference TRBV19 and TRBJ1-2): DGGITQSPKYLFRKEGQNVTLSCEQNLNHDAMYWYRQDPGQGLRLIYYSQIVNDFQKGDIAEGYSVSREKKESFPLTVTSAQKNPTAFYLCASSSTGAQDYTFGSGTRLTVV.

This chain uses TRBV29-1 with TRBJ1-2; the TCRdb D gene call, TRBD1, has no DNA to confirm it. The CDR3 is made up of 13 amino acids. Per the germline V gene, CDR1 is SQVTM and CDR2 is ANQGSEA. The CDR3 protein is CSVYGTGDYGYTF.

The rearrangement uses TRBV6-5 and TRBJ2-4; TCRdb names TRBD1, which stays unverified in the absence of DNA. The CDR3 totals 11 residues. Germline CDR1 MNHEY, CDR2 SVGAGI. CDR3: CASIGGNIQYF.

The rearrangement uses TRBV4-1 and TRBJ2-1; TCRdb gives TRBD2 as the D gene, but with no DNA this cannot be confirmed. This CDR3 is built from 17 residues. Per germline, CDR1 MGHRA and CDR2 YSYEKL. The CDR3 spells CASSQAYGTSVYNEQFF.

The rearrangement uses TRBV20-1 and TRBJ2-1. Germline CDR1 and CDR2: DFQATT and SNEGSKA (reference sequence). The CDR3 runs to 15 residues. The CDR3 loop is CSARDRLAVYNEQFF.

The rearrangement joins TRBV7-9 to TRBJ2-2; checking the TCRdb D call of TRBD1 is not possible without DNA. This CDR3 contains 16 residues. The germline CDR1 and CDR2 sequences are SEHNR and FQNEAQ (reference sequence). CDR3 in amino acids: CASSLKPGPYTGELFF.

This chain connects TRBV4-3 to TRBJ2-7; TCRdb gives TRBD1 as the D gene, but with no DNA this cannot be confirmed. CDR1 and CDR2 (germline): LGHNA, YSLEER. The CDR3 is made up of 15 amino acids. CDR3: CASSQDRGRGYEQYF.

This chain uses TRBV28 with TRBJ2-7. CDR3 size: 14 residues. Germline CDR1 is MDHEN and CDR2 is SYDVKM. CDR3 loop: CASSLDRTSYEQYF.

CDR3 loop: CASSYLNTEAFF. The chain has TRBV6-2 or TRBV6-3 and TRBJ1-1. There are 12 residues in the CDR3. Germline values: CDR1 MNHEY, CDR2 SVGEGT.

CDR3 in amino acids: CASSVGSNEKLFF. The chain is built from TRBV9 and TRBJ1-4. CDR1 is SGDLS and CDR2 is YYNGEE in the germline V gene. This CDR3 spans 13 amino acids. Drawing the rest from reference TRBV9 and TRBJ1-4, the complete variable domain is DSGVTQTPKHLITATGQRVTLRCSPRSGDLSVYWYQQSLDQGLQFLIQYYNGEERAKGNILERFSAQQFPDLHSELNLSSLELGDSALYFCASSVGSNEKLFFGSGTQLSVL.

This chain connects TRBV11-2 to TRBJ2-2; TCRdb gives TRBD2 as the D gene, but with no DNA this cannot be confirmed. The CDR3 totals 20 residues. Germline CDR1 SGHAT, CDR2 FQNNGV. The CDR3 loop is CASSFPPGLAGDMKTGELFF.

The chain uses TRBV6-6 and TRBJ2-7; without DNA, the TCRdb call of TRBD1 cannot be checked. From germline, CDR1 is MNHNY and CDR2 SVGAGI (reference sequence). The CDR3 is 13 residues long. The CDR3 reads CASRPQGGYEQYF.

The CDR3 spells CSVEDSGGSGNSPLHF. The J gene is TRBJ1-6, the V gene TRBV29-1; TCRdb proposes TRBD1, but this gene call is untestable without DNA. This CDR3 is built from 16 residues. Germline values: CDR1 SQVTM, CDR2 ANQGSEA.